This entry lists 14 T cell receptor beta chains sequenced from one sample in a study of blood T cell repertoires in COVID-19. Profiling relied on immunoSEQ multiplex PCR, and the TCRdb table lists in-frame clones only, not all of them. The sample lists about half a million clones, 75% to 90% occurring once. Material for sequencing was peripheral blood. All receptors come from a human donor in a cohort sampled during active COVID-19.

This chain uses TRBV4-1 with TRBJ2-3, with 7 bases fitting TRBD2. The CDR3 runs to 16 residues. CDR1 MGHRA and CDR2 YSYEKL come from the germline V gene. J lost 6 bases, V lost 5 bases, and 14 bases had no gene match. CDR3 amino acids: CASSLGGGAARDTQYF. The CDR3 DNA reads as TGCGCCAGCAGCTTGGGGGGGGGAGCCGCACGGGATACGCAGTATTTT.

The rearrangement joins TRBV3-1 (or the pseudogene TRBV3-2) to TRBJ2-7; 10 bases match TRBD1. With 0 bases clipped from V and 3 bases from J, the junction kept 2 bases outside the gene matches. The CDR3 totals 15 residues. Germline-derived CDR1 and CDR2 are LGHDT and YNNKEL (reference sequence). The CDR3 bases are TGTGCCAGCAGCCAAGACAGGGACAGGGGCTACGAGCAGTACTTC. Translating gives CASSQDRDRGYEQYF.

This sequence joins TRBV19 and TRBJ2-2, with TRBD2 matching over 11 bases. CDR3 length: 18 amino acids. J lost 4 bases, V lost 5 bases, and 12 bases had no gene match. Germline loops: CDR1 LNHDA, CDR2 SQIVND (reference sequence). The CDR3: CASSFGLAGRLGTGELFF. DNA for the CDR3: TGTGCCAGTAGTTTCGGACTAGCGGGTAGATTAGGCACCGGGGAGCTGTTTTTT.

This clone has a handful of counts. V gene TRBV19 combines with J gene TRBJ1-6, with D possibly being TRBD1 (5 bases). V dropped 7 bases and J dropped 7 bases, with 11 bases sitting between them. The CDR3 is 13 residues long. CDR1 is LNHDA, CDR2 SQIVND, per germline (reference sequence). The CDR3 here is CASTRQPNSPLHF. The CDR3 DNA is TGTGCCAGTACCCGACAGCCCAATTCACCCCTCCACTTT.

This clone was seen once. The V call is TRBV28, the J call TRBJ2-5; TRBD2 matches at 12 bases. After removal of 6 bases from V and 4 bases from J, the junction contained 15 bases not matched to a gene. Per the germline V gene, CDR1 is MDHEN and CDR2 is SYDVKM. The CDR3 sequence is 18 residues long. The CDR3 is CASSMKASGRGFPETQYF. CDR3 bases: TGTGCCAGCAGCATGAAGGCTAGCGGGAGGGGTTTCCCAGAGACCCAGTACTTC.

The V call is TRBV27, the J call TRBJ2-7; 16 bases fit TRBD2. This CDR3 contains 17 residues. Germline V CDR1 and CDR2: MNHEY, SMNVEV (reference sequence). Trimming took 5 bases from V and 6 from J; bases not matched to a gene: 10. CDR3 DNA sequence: TGTGCCAGCAGTCCCGGGACTAGCGGGAGGGCAGACGCCGAGCAGTACTTC. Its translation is CASSPGTSGRADAEQYF.

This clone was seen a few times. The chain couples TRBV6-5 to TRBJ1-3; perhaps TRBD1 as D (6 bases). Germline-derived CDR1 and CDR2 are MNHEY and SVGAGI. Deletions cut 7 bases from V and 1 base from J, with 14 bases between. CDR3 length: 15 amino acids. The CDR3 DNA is TGTGCCAGCATGCGGGGGGCGATATCTGGAAACACCATATATTTT. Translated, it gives CASMRGAISGNTIYF.

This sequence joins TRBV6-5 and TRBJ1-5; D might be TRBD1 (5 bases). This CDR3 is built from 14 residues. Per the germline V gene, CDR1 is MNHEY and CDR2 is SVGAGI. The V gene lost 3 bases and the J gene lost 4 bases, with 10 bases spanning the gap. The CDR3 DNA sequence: TGTGCCAGCAGTTATAGCAGGGATAATCAGCCCCAGCATTTT. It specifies CASSYSRDNQPQHF.

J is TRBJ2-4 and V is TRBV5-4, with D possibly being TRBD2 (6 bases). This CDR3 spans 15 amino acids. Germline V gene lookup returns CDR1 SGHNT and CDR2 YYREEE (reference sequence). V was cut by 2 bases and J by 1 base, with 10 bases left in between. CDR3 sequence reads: CASSFAGTAKNIQYF. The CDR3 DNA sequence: TGTGCCAGCAGCTTTGCCGGGACTGCCAAAAACATTCAGTACTTC.

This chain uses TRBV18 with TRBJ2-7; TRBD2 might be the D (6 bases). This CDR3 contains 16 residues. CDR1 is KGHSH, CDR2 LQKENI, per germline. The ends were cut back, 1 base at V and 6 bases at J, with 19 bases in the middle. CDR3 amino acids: CASSPRRSGVTSEQYF. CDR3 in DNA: TGTGCCAGCTCACCACGAAGGTCGGGAGTAACGAGCGAGCAGTACTTC.

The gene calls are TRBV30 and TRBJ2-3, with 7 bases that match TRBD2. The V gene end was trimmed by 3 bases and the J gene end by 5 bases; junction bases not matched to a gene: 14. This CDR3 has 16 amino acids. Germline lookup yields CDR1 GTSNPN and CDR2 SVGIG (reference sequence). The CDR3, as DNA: TGTGCCTGGAGACTACGGTGGCGGGAGATTTTAGATACGCAGTATTTT. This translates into CAWRLRWREILDTQYF.

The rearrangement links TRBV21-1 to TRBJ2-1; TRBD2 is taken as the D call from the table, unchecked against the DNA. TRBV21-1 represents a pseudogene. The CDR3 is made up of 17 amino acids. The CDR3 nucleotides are TGTGCCAGCAGCAAACTCCGGGACTCGAGCTCCTACAATGAGCAGTTCTTC. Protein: CASSKLRDSSSYNEQFF.

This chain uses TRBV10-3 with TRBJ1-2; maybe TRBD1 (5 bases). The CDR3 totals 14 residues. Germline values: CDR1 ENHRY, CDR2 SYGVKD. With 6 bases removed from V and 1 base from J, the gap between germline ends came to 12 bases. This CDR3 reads CAISESDSNYGYTF. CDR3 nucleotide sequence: TGTGCCATCAGCGAGAGCGACAGTAACTATGGCTACACCTTC.

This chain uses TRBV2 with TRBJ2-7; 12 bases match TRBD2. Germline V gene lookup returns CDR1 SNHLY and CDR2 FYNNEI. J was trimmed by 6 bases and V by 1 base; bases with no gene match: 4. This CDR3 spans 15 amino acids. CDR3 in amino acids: CASSEEASGRAEQYF. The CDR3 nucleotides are TGTGCCAGCAGTGAAGAGGCTAGCGGGAGGGCCGAGCAGTACTTC.